This T cell receptor (beta chain) was found in a study of tissue T cells after allogeneic stem cell transplantation. The data were produced by immunoSEQ multiplex PCR, yet TCRdb's version contains in-frame clones alone and is incomplete. The table shows about 2,400 clones, with roughly 64% occurring only once. As to this clone: No antigen is known for it. Genes and germline are mouse. The CDR3 end falls 1 residue outside the read, so it is completed with the germline J gene.

Trimming stripped 6 bases from V and 5 bases from J, with 10 bases between. This CDR3 has 13 residues. Per germline, CDR1 NSQYPW and CDR2 LRSPGD (reference sequence). Findings of the study overall: Only a limited share of tissue TCRs appeared in blood or spleen. Few T cell clones were shared across patients, but motif clusters showed tissue-specific shared signatures.

This sequence joins TRBV1 and TRBJ2-2, with no clear D. The sequencing sample was made of gut tissue. The source is a female BALB/c mouse in good health. The mouse strain carries the MHC haplotype H2-d. CDR3 DNA (partial): TGCACCTGCAGGGCAAAGTCGACCGGGCAGCTCTAC. Encoded protein: CTCRAKSTGQLY. The complete CDR3 reads CTCRAKSTGQLYF.